This TCR beta chain was captured in a study of blood T cell repertoires in COVID-19. The overall study: From the United States, Italy and Spain came samples of acute and convalescent COVID-19. T cells, B-cell-depleted T cells, or PBMCs supplied cDNA or gDNA.

Seattle patients were enrolled during active infection and followed longitudinally. The V gene end was trimmed by 4 bases and the J gene end by 8 bases; junction bases not matched to a gene: 9. Germline CDR1 and CDR2: MNHEY and SVGAGI. This CDR3 has 15 amino acids. Per the authors' pipeline: Estimates of nucleated cell counts were drawn from the amplification of reference gene primers. This table comes from immunoSEQ multiplex PCR, and its TCRdb copy is limited to in-frame clones, with some not included. The D gene and trimming were derived from the DNA, and the V and J assignments and clone size from that table. The data contain 100,000 to 150,000 clones, 75% to 90% of them singletons.

The sample consisted of peripheral blood. The chain couples TRBV6-5 to TRBJ2-1; 9 bases are shared with TRBD1. This TCR came from a woman of 80 years or more with COVID-19, enrolled during active disease. The CDR3 nucleotides are TGTGCCAGCAGTTCGGGACAGGGAAGAAGGGATGAGCAGTTCTTC. The encoded protein is CASSSGQGRRDEQFF.